This T cell receptor (beta chain) appears in the sequencing data of a study of sequential checkpoint blockade in melanoma. For the study at large: Each arm's sequence ended with maintenance nivolumab.

TCRdb's copy holds only in-frame clones and misses some; the assay was immunoSEQ multiplex PCR. The sample lists some 17,000 clones, under 80% occurring once. The germline CDR1 and CDR2 sequences are SGHRS and YFSETQ. The CDR3 totals 16 residues. Trimming took 4 bases from V and 2 from J, leaving 17 bases between them. The sample's treatment: randomized to nivolumab then ipilimumab (arm A) or the reverse (arm B). None of the patients previously received DNA-damaging chemotherapy. From thawed PBMCs, live CD3+CD8+ cells negative for CD19 and CD56 were sorted. The receptor was derived from a human donor with melanoma. This chain joins TRBV5-1 and TRBJ2-3, with D perhaps TRBD2 (6 bases). The material was CD8+ T cells sorted from blood (inferred from file names), obtained from a patient given nivolumab and ipilimumab in sequence. The CDR3 protein is CASSAPRLDPTDTQYF. CDR3 bases: TGCGCCAGCAGCGCCCCCCGACTAGACCCCACAGATACGCAGTATTTT. Using reference TRBV5-1 and TRBJ2-3 for the parts outside the CDR3, the full variable domain is KAGVTQTPRYLIKTRGQQVTLSCSPISGHRSVSWYQQTPGQGLQFLFEYFSETQRNKGNFPGRFSGRQFSNSRSEMNVSTLELGDSALYLCASSAPRLDPTDTQYFGPGTRLTVL.